This entry lists 9 T cell receptor beta chains sequenced from one sample in a study of T cells in Graves' hyperthyroidism and ophthalmopathy. Authors of the study amplified TCR beta CDR3 regions from RNA transcripts. The HTBI primer set was used in a first-round RT-PCR of the TCR CDR3. TCRdb independently ran MiXCR on the multiplex PCR reads; one entry per CDR3 protein. The sample lists 500,000 to 600,000 distinct CDR3 sequences, 46% occurring once. Sequencing was done on a sample of peripheral blood or thyroid tissue (not recorded which). These receptors were taken from an adult woman with Graves' disease, either hyperthyroidism or ophthalmopathy (not recorded which).

This clonotype was seen just once. This chain connects TRBV29-1 to TRBJ2-7, with D perhaps matching TRBD1 (6 bases). V shed 8 bases and J shed 2 bases, with 13 bases lying between them. This CDR3 has 12 amino acids. CDR1 is SQVTM and CDR2 is ANQGSEA in the germline V gene. CDR3 protein: CSSLQGTYEQYF. The CDR3 nucleotides read TGCAGCAGTTTACAGGGAACCTACGAGCAGTACTTC.

This clonotype was counted between two and nine times. The chain uses TRBV10-3 and TRBJ1-6, with no clear D. Trimming pared 0 bases from V and 9 bases from J, leaving 9 bases between. The CDR3 has 14 amino acids. Germline CDR1 and CDR2: ENHRY and SYGVKD. The CDR3 reads CAISESVGGSPLHF. Written as DNA, the CDR3 is TGTGCCATCAGTGAGTCTGTCGGTGGTTCACCCCTCCACTTT.

Concerning this clonotype: Mismatch with germline at one junction end may stem from a read error. The chain joins TRBV15 to TRBJ1-4, with 10 bases matching TRBD1. CDR1 and CDR2 from the germline V gene are LNHNV and YYDKDF (reference sequence). The CDR3 consists of 15 residues. The CDR3 nucleotides read TGTGCCACCAGCTTAGGGGGGACAGGGGACGAAAAACTGTCTTTT. It specifies CATSLGGTGDEKLSF.

J is TRBJ2-7 and V is TRBV2; 9 bases align to TRBD1. CDR1 and CDR2 from the germline V gene are SNHLY and FYNNEI. This CDR3 is 15 amino acids long. J lost 7 bases, V lost 0 bases, and 7 bases had no gene match. CDR3 sequence reads: CASSEAGTGPLEQYF. CDR3 bases: TGTGCCAGCAGTGAAGCAGGGACAGGGCCCCTGGAGCAGTACTTC.

In this sample, this clonotype turned up once. The V gene is TRBV7-8, the J gene TRBJ2-5, with D possibly TRBD2 on 5 matching bases. CDR1 SGHVS and CDR2 FQNEAQ come from the germline V gene. The CDR3 totals 14 residues. With 5 bases removed from V and 5 bases from J, the gap between germline ends came to 15 bases. CDR3 bases: TGTGCCAGCAGCGTCCCCCGGGGTCAGGAGACCCAGTACTTC. As protein: CASSVPRGQETQYF.

Turning to this clonotype: A junction boundary mismatches the germline segment, possibly from a read error. This chain links TRBV4-1 with TRBJ2-7; weak D call: TRBD1 (6 bases). The CDR3 has 16 residues. Germline assignment: CDR1 MGHRA and CDR2 YSYEKL. CDR3 loop: CTSSQVLAGDGYEQYF. The CDR3 nucleotides read TGCACCAGCAGCCAAGTGTTGGCAGGGGACGGCTACGAGCAGTACTTC.

This clonotype appeared a few times. The V call is TRBV3-1, the J call TRBJ1-1; unclear D gene. The V gene lost 0 bases and the J gene lost 2 bases, with 13 bases spanning the gap. Germline-derived CDR1 and CDR2 are LGHDT and YNNKEL (reference sequence). The CDR3 spans 16 residues. Written as DNA, the CDR3 is TGTGCCAGCAGCCAAGATTGGGGAATAGGAAACACTGAAGCTTTCTTT. This codes for CASSQDWGIGNTEAFF.

To note about this clonotype: This may stem from a read error, because a much larger clone lies one nucleotide away. The rearrangement uses TRBV10-3 and TRBJ1-2; 8 bases agree with TRBD1. V shed 6 bases, J shed 3 bases, and the junction held 6 bases outside the gene matches. CDR3 length: 14 amino acids. Germline-derived CDR1 and CDR2 are ENHRY and SYGVKD. The CDR3 loop reads CAIRGGQGDYGYTF. As DNA, the CDR3 is TGTGCCATCAGGGGAGGACAGGGTGACTATGGCTACACCTTC.

This clonotype has only a few counts. The chain couples TRBV2 to TRBJ2-2; the match to TRBD2 covers 7 bases. Germline CDR1 is SNHLY and CDR2 is FYNNEI. The CDR3 loop spans 14 amino acids. Trimming removed 10 bases from V and 1 base from J; junction bases left unmatched: 6. CDR3 in amino acids: CATSWTRNTGELFF. In DNA form, the CDR3 reads TGTGCCACCTCCTGGACTAGGAACACCGGGGAGCTGTTTTTT. Combining the CDR3 with reference TRBV2 and TRBJ2-2 gives the whole variable domain EPEVTQTPSHQVTQMGQEVILRCVPISNHLYFYWYRQILGQKVEFLVSFYNNEISEKSEIFDDQFSVERPDGSNFTLKIRSTKLEDSAMYFCATSWTRNTGELFFGEGSRLTVL.